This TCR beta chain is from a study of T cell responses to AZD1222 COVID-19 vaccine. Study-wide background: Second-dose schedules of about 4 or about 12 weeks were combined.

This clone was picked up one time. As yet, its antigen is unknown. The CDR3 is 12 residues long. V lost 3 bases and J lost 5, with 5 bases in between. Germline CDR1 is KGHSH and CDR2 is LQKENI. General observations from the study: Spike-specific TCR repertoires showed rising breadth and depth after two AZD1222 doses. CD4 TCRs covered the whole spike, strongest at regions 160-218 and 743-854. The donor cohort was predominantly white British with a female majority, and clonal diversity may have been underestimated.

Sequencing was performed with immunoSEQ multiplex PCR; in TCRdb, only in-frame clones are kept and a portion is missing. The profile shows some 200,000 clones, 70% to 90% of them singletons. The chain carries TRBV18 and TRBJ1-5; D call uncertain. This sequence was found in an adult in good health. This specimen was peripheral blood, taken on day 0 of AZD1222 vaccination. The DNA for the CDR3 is TGTGCCAGCTCACCCGGGTATCAGCCCCAGCATTTT. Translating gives CASSPGYQPQHF.